This entry features one TCR beta chain sequence. The data were taken from a study of OX40 agonist ivuxolimab in advanced cancers. In the study overall: The mean age was approximately 60 years, ranging from about 20 to 79, with around four fifths of participants male.

The CDR3 extends over 11 amino acids. V lost 8 bases and J 4 bases, leaving 7 bases between the germline ends. Germline lookup yields CDR1 SNHLY and CDR2 FYNNEI. Data came from immunoSEQ multiplex PCR; TCRdb stores just in-frame clones and leaves some out. The table shows about 97,000 clones, with 86% occurring only once. The source was CD4+ or CD8+ T cells sorted from blood, collected in a trial of the OX40 agonist ivuxolimab. This receptor was obtained from an adult with an advanced solid tumor such as melanoma, head and neck, liver or kidney cancer. The gene calls are TRBV2 and TRBJ2-3; no reliable D call. This CDR3 is CASSWADTQYF. The CDR3 region has the DNA TGTGCCAGCTCTTGGGCAGATACGCAGTATTTT.